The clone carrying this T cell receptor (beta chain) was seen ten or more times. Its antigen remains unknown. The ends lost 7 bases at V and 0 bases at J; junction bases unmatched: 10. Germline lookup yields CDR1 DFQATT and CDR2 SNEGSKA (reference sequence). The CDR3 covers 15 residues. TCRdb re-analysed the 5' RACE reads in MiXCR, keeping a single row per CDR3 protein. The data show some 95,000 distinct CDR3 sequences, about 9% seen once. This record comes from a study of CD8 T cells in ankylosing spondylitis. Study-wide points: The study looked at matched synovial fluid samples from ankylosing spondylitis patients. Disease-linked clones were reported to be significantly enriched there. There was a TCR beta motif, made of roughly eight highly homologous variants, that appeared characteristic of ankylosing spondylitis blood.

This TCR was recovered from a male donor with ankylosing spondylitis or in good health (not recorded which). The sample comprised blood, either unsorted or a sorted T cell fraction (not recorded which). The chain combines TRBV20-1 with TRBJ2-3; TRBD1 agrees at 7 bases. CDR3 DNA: TGCAGTGAGTCGACAGGGAAAACTAGCACAGATACGCAGTATTTT. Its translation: CSESTGKTSTDTQYF.